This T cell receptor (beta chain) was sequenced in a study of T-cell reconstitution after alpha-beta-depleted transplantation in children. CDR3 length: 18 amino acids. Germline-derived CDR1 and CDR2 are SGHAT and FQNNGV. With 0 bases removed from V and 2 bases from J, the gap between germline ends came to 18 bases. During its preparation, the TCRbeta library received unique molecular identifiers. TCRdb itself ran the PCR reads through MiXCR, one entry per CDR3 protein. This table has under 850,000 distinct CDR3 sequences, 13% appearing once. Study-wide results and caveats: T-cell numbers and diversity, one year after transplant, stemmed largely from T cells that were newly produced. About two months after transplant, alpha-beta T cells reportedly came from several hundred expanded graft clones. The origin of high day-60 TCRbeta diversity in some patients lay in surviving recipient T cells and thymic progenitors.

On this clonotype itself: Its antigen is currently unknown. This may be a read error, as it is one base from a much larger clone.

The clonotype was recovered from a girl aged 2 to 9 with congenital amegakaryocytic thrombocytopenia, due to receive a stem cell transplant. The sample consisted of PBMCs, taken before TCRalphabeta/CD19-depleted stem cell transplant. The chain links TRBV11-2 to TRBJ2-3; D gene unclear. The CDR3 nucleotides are TGTGCCAGCAGCTTAGATACAAGACTTATCGGGCTCACAGATACGCAGTATTTT. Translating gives CASSLDTRLIGLTDTQYF.